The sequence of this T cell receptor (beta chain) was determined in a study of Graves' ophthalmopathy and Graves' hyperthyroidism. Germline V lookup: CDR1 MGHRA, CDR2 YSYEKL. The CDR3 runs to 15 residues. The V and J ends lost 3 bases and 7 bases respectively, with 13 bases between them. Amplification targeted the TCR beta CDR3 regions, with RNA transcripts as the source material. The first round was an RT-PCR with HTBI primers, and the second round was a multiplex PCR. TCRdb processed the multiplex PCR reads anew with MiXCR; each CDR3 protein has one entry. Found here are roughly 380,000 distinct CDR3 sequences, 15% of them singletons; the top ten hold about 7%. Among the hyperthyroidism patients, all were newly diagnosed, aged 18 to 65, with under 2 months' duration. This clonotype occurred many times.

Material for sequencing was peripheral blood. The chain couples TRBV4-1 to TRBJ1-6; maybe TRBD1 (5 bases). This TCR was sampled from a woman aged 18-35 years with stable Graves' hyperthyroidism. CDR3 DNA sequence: TGCGCCAGCAGCCAGCCGGGACTTCCGAATTCACCCCTCCACTTT. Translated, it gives CASSQPGLPNSPLHF.